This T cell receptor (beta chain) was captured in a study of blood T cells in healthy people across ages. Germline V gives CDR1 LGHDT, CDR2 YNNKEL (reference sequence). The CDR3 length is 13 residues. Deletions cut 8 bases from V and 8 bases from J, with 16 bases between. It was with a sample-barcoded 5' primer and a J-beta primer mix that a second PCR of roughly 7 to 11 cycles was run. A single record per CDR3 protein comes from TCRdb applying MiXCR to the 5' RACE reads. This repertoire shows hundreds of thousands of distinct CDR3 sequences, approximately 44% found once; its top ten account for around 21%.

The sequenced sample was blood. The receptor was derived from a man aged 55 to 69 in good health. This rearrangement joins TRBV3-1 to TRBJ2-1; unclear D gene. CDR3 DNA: TGTGCCAGCCGCGATCCGTGGTCGGATGAGCAGTTCTTC. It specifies CASRDPWSDEQFF.